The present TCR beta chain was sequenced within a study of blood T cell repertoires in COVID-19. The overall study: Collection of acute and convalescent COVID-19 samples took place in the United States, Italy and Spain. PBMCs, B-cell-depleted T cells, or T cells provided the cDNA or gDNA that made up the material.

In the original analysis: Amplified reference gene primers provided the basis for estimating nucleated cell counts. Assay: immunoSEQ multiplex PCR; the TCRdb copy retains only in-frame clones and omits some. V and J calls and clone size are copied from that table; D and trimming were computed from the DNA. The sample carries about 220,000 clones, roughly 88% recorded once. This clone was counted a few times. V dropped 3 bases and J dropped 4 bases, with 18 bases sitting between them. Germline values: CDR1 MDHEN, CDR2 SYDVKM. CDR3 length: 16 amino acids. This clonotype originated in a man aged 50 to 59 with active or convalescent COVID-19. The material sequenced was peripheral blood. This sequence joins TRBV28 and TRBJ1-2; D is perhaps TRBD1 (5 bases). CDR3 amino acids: CASSLGSGGVFYGYTF. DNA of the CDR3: TGTGCCAGCAGTTTGGGATCGGGGGGGGTCTTCTATGGCTACACCTTC.